These T cell receptor beta chains were read from a single sample in a study of OX40 agonist ivuxolimab in advanced cancers. This table comes from immunoSEQ multiplex PCR, and its TCRdb copy is limited to in-frame clones, with some not included. In the table there are over 25,000 clones, 81% of which are singletons. Here the sequenced sample was CD4+ or CD8+ T cells sorted from blood, taken in a trial of the OX40 agonist ivuxolimab. All receptors come from an adult with an advanced solid tumor such as melanoma, head and neck, liver or kidney cancer. Each CDR3 is given with its conserved first and last residue. The D gene is left open where the match is weak. Size tells how often a clone was seen (once, few, many) or the class of an expanded clone, and some rows leave it out.

d_call	v_call	j_call	clone_size	cdr3_nt	cdr3_aa
TRBD1	TRBV11-3	TRBJ2-1	.	TGTGCCAGCAGCTTATTTTCGGGACAGCTATACAATGAGCAGTTCTTC	CASSLFSGQLYNEQFF
TRBD1	TRBV9	TRBJ1-2	.	TGTGCCAGCAGCTCAGGGGGCTGGAGCTATGGCTACACCTTC	CASSSGGWSYGYTF
.	TRBV19	TRBJ2-7	.	TGTGCCAGTAGTAATATCGGGGGCAGCCCCTACGAGCAGTACTTC	CASSNIGGSPYEQYF
TRBD2	TRBV5-4	TRBJ2-1	.	TGTGCCAGCAGACTAGCGGGGGGGAATGAGCAGTTCTTC	CASRLAGGNEQFF
TRBD1	TRBV7-9	TRBJ2-1	.	TGTGCCAGCAGCCCCAGGGGACAGCTATACAATGAGCAGTTCTTC	CASSPRGQLYNEQFF
TRBD1	TRBV7-9	TRBJ2-7	.	TGTGCCAGCAGCTTAGCGGGACAGCCCTACGAGCAGTACTTC	CASSLAGQPYEQYF
.	TRBV30	TRBJ1-6	.	TGTGCCTGGAGTGAAGGCAGGGGAAATTCACCCCTCCACTTT	CAWSEGRGNSPLHF
.	TRBV9	TRBJ2-3	.	TGTGCCAGCAGCGCCCGGGACCCAGGGGAGGTTACACACACAGATACGCAGTATTTT	CASSARDPGEVTHTDTQYF
.	TRBV13	TRBJ1-1	.	TGTGCCAGCAGCTCAGACGTTACAGAACACTTGAACACTGAAGCTTTCTTT	CASSSDVTEHLNTEAFF
.	TRBV7-8	TRBJ2-7	.	TGTGCCAGCAGCCCCAGGGTTGACGAGCAGTACTTC	CASSPRVDEQYF
TRBD1	TRBV4-1	TRBJ2-7	.	TGCGCCAGCAGCCAAAGGACAGGGAGCTTTAACGAGCAGTACTTC	CASSQRTGSFNEQYF
TRBD1	TRBV25-1	TRBJ2-7	.	TGTGCCAGCAGAGGACAGGGTGGCTACGAGCAGTACTTC	CASRGQGGYEQYF
TRBD1	TRBV11-3	TRBJ2-7	.	TGTGCCAGCAGCCATGACAGGGCCGAGCAGTACTTC	CASSHDRAEQYF
TRBD1	TRBV7-9	TRBJ2-1	once	TGTGCCAGCAGCTTCGGGACAGCCTTATCGGATGAGCAGTTCTTC	CASSFGTALSDEQFF
TRBD1	TRBV2	TRBJ1-2	.	TGTGCCAGCAAGGCGACAGGGGGCCTAAACTATGGCTACACCTTC	CASKATGGLNYGYTF
TRBD1	TRBV19	TRBJ1-1	.	TGTGCCACCGGAAAGACAGGGCGGAACACTGAAGCTTTCTTT	CATGKTGRNTEAFF
TRBD1	TRBV7-9	TRBJ2-3	.	TGTGCCAGCAGCTTAGCGACAGGGTTGCCAGATACGCAGTATTTT	CASSLATGLPDTQYF
TRBD2	TRBV13	TRBJ2-2	.	TGTGCCAGCAGCCTCGGACTAGTTGGGGAGCTGTTTTTT	CASSLGLVGELFF
TRBD2	TRBV9	TRBJ2-4	once	TGTGCCAGCAGCGCCCGACTAGCGGGAGCGATTGAGGAGACCAAAAACATTCAGTACTTC	CASSARLAGAIEETKNIQYF
TRBD2	TRBV28	TRBJ2-7	.	TGTGCCATCAGGACTAGCGGGAAGGTCTACGAGCAGTACTTC	CAIRTSGKVYEQYF
.	TRBV5-1	TRBJ2-7	.	TGCGCCAGCAGCTTCTACATAGAGCTCGAGCAGTACTTC	CASSFYIELEQYF
.	TRBV29-1	TRBJ1-2	.	TGCAGCGTTGAAGTCTACGGGAGTAATGGCTACACCTTC	CSVEVYGSNGYTF
.	TRBV19	TRBJ1-1	.	TGTGCCAGTAGCATTCTGGCAGCGAACACTGAAGCTTTCTTT	CASSILAANTEAFF
.	TRBV5-6	TRBJ2-5	.	TGTGCCAGCAGCACTGGGCCAGGGGTGGCAGAGACCCAGTACTTC	CASSTGPGVAETQYF
.	TRBV7-9	TRBJ2-3	.	TGTGCCAGCAGCTTAGTGACACACAGCACAGATACGCAGTATTTT	CASSLVTHSTDTQYF
TRBD2	TRBV9	TRBJ2-1	few	TGTGCCAGCAGCGTTAGCGGGAGCGGTAATGAGCAGTTCTTC	CASSVSGSGNEQFF
TRBD2	TRBV9	TRBJ2-3	few	TGTGCCAGCACCCCCGGGACTAGCCTTTTCTCAGATACGCAGTATTTT	CASTPGTSLFSDTQYF
.	TRBV7-3	TRBJ2-6	.	TGTGCCAGCAGCTTTTGGGTGGAAGGGGCCAACGTCCTGACTTTC	CASSFWVEGANVLTF
TRBD2	TRBV7-9	TRBJ2-1	few	TGTGCCAGCAGCTTAACTAGCGGGAGGGCGGATGAGCAGTTCTTC	CASSLTSGRADEQFF
.	TRBV9	TRBJ1-1	.	TGTGCCAGCAGCGTAGGCACAGACACTGAAGCTTTCTTT	CASSVGTDTEAFF
.	TRBV30	TRBJ2-1	.	TGTGCCTGGAGTCTCGACAGGAATGAGCAGTTCTTC	CAWSLDRNEQFF
TRBD1	TRBV9	TRBJ2-5	.	TGTGCCAGCAGCGCCCGATACAGGGGTCAAGAGACCCAGTACTTC	CASSARYRGQETQYF
.	TRBV7-2	TRBJ2-7	.	TGTGCCAGCAGCTTAGCATTGGGGGGTCCCGAGCAGTACTTC	CASSLALGGPEQYF
.	TRBV7-9	TRBJ2-5	.	TGTGCCAGCAGCTTAGCGACACCTAGAGAGACCCAGTACTTC	CASSLATPRETQYF
.	TRBV7-9	TRBJ1-2	.	TGTGCCAGCAGCTTATACACCGGCTATGGCTACACCTTC	CASSLYTGYGYTF
TRBD2	TRBV9	TRBJ2-2	.	TGTGCCAGCAGCGTGGCGGGGGGATACACCGGGGAGCTGTTTTTT	CASSVAGGYTGELFF
.	TRBV9	TRBJ1-4	once	TGTGCCAGCAGCGTAGGGGCAGATAATGAAAAACTGTTTTTT	CASSVGADNEKLFF
.	TRBV6-5	TRBJ2-1	.	TGTGCCAGCAGTTACTCGATTTCAGGCGACAATGAGCAGTTCTTC	CASSYSISGDNEQFF
TRBD2	TRBV7-8	TRBJ2-3	once	TGTGCCAGCAGCTCCGTTCCTAGCGGGGGTGATACGCAGTATTTT	CASSSVPSGGDTQYF
TRBD2	TRBV7-9	TRBJ2-5	.	TGTGCCAGCAGCTTACCAGAGATAGCGGGTAAAGAGACCCAGTACTTC	CASSLPEIAGKETQYF
.	TRBV6-6	TRBJ2-1	many	TGTGCCAGCAGGCCGATTAAGTTCGGCAATGAGCAGTTCTTC	CASRPIKFGNEQFF
.	TRBV15	TRBJ2-1	.	TGTGCCACCAGCAGAACTCTGACTAAGAGCTCCTACAATGAGCAGTTCTTC	CATSRTLTKSSYNEQFF
TRBD1	TRBV6-5	TRBJ2-1	.	TGTGCCAGCAGACCCGGACAGGGTCTAGGCAATGAGCAGTTCTTC	CASRPGQGLGNEQFF
.	TRBV5-4	TRBJ1-2	.	TGTGCCAGCAGCTTAACAGGGCTGGGCTATGGCTACACCTTC	CASSLTGLGYGYTF
TRBD1	TRBV6-5	TRBJ2-1	.	TGTGCCACCACAGGGGACAATGAGCAGTTCTTC	CATTGDNEQFF
.	TRBV13	TRBJ1-6	.	TGTGCCAGCAGCCCAGGACGGGGCTCCTATAATTCACCCCTCCACTTT	CASSPGRGSYNSPLHF
.	TRBV29-1	TRBJ2-3	.	TGCAGCGTTGAAGATCCGGCGGGGAACACAGATACGCAGTATTTT	CSVEDPAGNTDTQYF
.	TRBV7-9	TRBJ1-2	.	TGTGCCAGCAGCCTACAGAATTCCTATGGCTACACCTTC	CASSLQNSYGYTF
TRBD1	TRBV16	TRBJ1-1	few	TGTGCCAGCAGCCAATTCGTAGGGGGCAGGGACACTGAAGCTTTCTTT	CASSQFVGGRDTEAFF
.	TRBV7-9	TRBJ1-6	.	TGTGCCAGCAGCTTAGACACCTTCAATAATTCACCCCTCCACTTT	CASSLDTFNNSPLHF
.	TRBV9	TRBJ1-1	once	TGTGCCAGCAGCACTAGTGGTGGGGCAGCTTTCTTT	CASSTSGGAAFF
.	TRBV19	TRBJ1-4	.	TGTGCCAGTAGTAATACAGGACACACTAATGAAAAACTGTTTTTT	CASSNTGHTNEKLFF